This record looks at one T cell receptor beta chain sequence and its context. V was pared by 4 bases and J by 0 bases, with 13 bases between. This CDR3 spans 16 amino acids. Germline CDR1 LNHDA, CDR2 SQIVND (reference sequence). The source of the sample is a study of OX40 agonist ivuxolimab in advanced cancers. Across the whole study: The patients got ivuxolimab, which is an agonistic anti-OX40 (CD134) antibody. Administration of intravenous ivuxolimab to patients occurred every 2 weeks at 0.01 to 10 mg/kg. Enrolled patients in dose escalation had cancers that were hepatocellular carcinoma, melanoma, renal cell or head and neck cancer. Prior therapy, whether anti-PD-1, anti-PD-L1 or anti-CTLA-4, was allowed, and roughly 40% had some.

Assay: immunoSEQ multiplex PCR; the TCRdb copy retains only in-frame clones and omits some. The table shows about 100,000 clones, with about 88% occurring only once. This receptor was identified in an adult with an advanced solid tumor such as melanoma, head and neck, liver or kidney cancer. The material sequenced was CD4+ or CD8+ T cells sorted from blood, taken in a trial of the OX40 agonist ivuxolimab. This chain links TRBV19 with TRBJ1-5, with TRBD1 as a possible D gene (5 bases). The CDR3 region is CASSTATGYSNQPQHF. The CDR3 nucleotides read TGTGCCAGTAGTACCGCAACAGGCTATAGCAATCAGCCCCAGCATTTT. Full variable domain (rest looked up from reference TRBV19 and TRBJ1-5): DGGITQSPKYLFRKEGQNVTLSCEQNLNHDAMYWYRQDPGQGLRLIYYSQIVNDFQKGDIAEGYSVSREKKESFPLTVTSAQKNPTAFYLCASSTATGYSNQPQHFGDGTRLSIL.